Presented here are 32 T cell receptor beta chains from one specimen sequenced in a study of molecular identifiers for immune sequencing clone quantification. TCRdb fed the PCR reads into MiXCR, producing one record per CDR3 protein. The profile covers approximately 320,000 distinct CDR3 sequences, with about 23% appearing a single time and 0.65% to 0.75% taken by the ten largest. The sample was naive CD8+ T cells from blood, with Jurkat cell RNA spiked in. This sample's subset: FACS-sorted CD8+CD4-CCR7+CD45RA+ naive T cells. These TCRs come from a human donor in good health. Some libraries in this study had Jurkat cell RNA spiked in.

This clonotype was counted a few times. The chain is built from TRBV13 and TRBJ2-3, with 8 bases aligning to TRBD2. The length of the CDR3 is 14 residues. Germline CDR1 and CDR2: PRHDT and FYEKMQ (reference sequence). V was pared by 5 bases and J by 6 bases, with 7 bases of the junction left unmatched. CDR3 nucleotides: TGTGCCAGCAGCCTGGGACTAGATGCCGATACGCAGTATTTT. Translated: CASSLGLDADTQYF.

This clonotype was recorded many times. The rearrangement uses TRBV24-1 and TRBJ2-2; D may be TRBD1 or TRBD2 (6 bases each). This CDR3 spans 16 amino acids. V lost 4 bases and J 4 bases, leaving 15 bases between the germline ends. CDR1 and CDR2 from the germline V gene are KGHDR and SFDVKD. The CDR3 region has the DNA TGTGCCACCAGTGACGTCCCGGGGGCAGGCACCGGGGAGCTGTTTTTT. The encoded protein is CATSDVPGAGTGELFF.

This sequence joins TRBV6-2 or TRBV6-3 and TRBJ2-4; 7 bases line up with TRBD1. Trimming took 3 bases from V and 7 from J; bases not matched to a gene: 21. The CDR3 consists of 19 residues. The germline CDR1 and CDR2 sequences are MNHEY and SVGEGT. CDR3 DNA: TGTGCCAGCAGTTATCTCTGGCAAGAGGGGGCGCGAAGGAGGAACATTCAGTACTTC. Amino acids: CASSYLWQEGARRRNIQYF.

In its sample, this clonotype was seen many times. This chain links TRBV29-1 with TRBJ2-7, with TRBD1 matching over 7 bases. CDR1 is SQVTM and CDR2 is ANQGSEA in the germline V gene. Unmatched junction bases numbered 6, after V lost 7 bases and J lost 0 bases. The CDR3 extends over 13 amino acids. This CDR3 reads CSARGQNSYEQYF. Here the CDR3 DNA reads TGCAGCGCCCGGGGACAGAACTCCTACGAGCAGTACTTC.

This clonotype was picked up many times. This chain links TRBV6-6 with TRBJ2-7; 8 bases match TRBD2. Unmatched junction bases numbered 12, after V lost 2 bases and J lost 3 bases. Per germline, CDR1 MNHNY and CDR2 SVGAGI (reference sequence). The CDR3 is made up of 17 amino acids. The chain's CDR3 is CASSYPTELGLGYEQYF. DNA of the CDR3: TGTGCCAGCAGTTACCCGACCGAATTGGGACTAGGCTACGAGCAGTACTTC.

As to this clonotype: A much more abundant neighbour one base away suggests this may be a read error. V usage is TRBV4-1 and J usage is TRBJ2-6; possibly TRBD1 for D (6 bases). This CDR3 has 17 amino acids. Germline V lookup: CDR1 MGHRA, CDR2 YSYEKL. CDR3 in DNA: TGCGCCAGCAGCCAACTTGAGGGGGTTCCTGGGGCCAACGTCCTGCCTTTC. This encodes CASSQLEGVPGANVLPF.

This clonotype turned up a few times. This rearrangement joins TRBV6-1 to TRBJ2-4; D is unclear. Germline CDR1 MNHNS, CDR2 SASEGT. V shed 2 bases and J shed 0 bases, with 8 bases lying between them. The CDR3 contains 15 residues. CDR3 sequence: CASSENWVAKNIQYF. The CDR3 DNA reads TGTGCCAGCAGTGAAAATTGGGTAGCCAAAAACATTCAGTACTTC.

This clonotype was seen more than once but under ten times. This chain connects TRBV29-1 to TRBJ2-1; D remains ambiguous. V dropped 4 bases and J dropped 3 bases, with 10 bases sitting between them. This CDR3 has 13 amino acids. Germline V lookup: CDR1 SQVTM, CDR2 ANQGSEA. CDR3 residues: CSVVGKNYNEQFF. The CDR3 DNA sequence: TGCAGCGTTGTTGGGAAAAACTACAATGAGCAGTTCTTC.

Many counts were recorded for this clonotype. This chain connects TRBV5-1 to TRBJ1-1; TRBD1 agrees at 11 bases. The CDR3 is made up of 14 amino acids. V shed 2 bases, J shed 5 bases, and the junction held 2 bases outside the gene matches. The V gene's germline CDR1 is SGHRS and CDR2 YFSETQ. The CDR3: CASSLGQGATEAFF. The CDR3 DNA follows: TGCGCCAGCAGCTTAGGACAGGGGGCGACTGAAGCTTTCTTT.

Many counts were recorded for this clonotype. The V and J genes are TRBV7-9 and TRBJ2-4; 7 positions agree with TRBD1. The V gene end was trimmed by 4 bases and the J gene end by 2 bases; junction bases not matched to a gene: 8. Germline V gene data show CDR1 as SEHNR and CDR2 as FQNEAQ (reference sequence). This CDR3 has 16 residues. CDR3 in amino acids: CASSSGTVNTKNIQYF. DNA of the CDR3: TGTGCCAGCAGCTCCGGGACAGTTAATACCAAAAACATTCAGTACTTC.

This clonotype was counted once. The chain couples TRBV13 to TRBJ1-2; possible D gene TRBD1, 5 bases. Trimming cost V 8 bases and J 6 bases, with 22 bases left between them. CDR1 and CDR2 (germline): PRHDT, FYEKMQ (reference sequence). The CDR3 is 15 amino acids. CDR3: CASGQGLGSADGYTF. The CDR3 region has the DNA TGTGCCAGCGGCCAGGGCCTAGGATCTGCAGATGGCTACACCTTC.

This sequence joins TRBV7-9 and TRBJ2-4; 7 bases agree with TRBD2. In germline, CDR1 is SEHNR, CDR2 FQNEAQ (reference sequence). The CDR3 is made up of 15 amino acids. Germline trimming cut 5 bases from V and 6 bases from J; bases unmatched to any gene: 10. CDR3 DNA: TGTGCCAGCAGCCCCCGGACTGGGAGGGGAAACATTCAGTACTTC. Translated, it gives CASSPRTGRGNIQYF. Combining the CDR3 with reference TRBV7-9 and TRBJ2-4 gives the whole variable domain DTGVSQNPRHKITKRGQNVTFRCDPISEHNRLYWYRQTLGQGPEFLTYFQNEAQLEKSRLLSDRFSAERPKGSFSTLEIQRTEQGDSAMYLCASSPRTGRGNIQYFGAGTRLSVL.

At least ten counts were recorded for this clonotype. This chain uses TRBV12-5 with TRBJ2-2, with D possibly being TRBD1 (5 bases). The V and J ends lost 7 bases and 1 base respectively, with 13 bases between them. CDR3 size: 15 residues. Looked up from germline, CDR1 is LGHNT and CDR2 is FRNRAP. The CDR3 DNA reads as TGTGCTAGTGCCGCCCTTACAGGGAACACCGGGGAGCTGTTTTTT. Protein sequence: CASAALTGNTGELFF.

This clonotype was seen only a few times. V and J are TRBV6-5 and TRBJ1-5, with no clear D. V gave up 8 bases and J gave up 3 bases, with 5 bases separating them. This CDR3 is 11 amino acids long. Germline assignment: CDR1 MNHEY and CDR2 SVGAGI. The CDR3 protein is CASGYNQPQHF. Written as DNA, the CDR3 is TGTGCCAGCGGCTACAATCAGCCCCAGCATTTT.

This clonotype occurred a few times. The chain recombines TRBV30 with TRBJ2-7, with unresolved D. The ends were cut back, 0 bases at V and 6 bases at J, with 12 bases in the middle. Germline-derived CDR1 and CDR2 are GTSNPN and SVGIG (reference sequence). The CDR3 contains 13 residues. CDR3 region: CAWSVSLRVEQYF. For the CDR3, the DNA is TGTGCCTGGAGTGTTTCCTTGCGAGTCGAGCAGTACTTC.

In its sample, this clonotype was seen many times. The chain carries TRBV4-3 and TRBJ1-1; D unresolved. This CDR3 contains 14 residues. With 1 base removed from V and 2 bases from J, the gap between germline ends came to 8 bases. Germline V CDR1 and CDR2: LGHNA, YSLEER. The CDR3 DNA follows: TGCGCCAGCAGCCAAGGACGGCCAAACACTGAAGCTTTCTTT. Amino acids: CASSQGRPNTEAFF.

A word on this clonotype: A much larger clonotype is one base distant, so this may be a read error. This chain joins TRBV7-2 and TRBJ2-7, with 8 positions matching TRBD1. Germline trimming cut 3 bases from V and 2 bases from J; bases unmatched to any gene: 3. Germline-derived CDR1 and CDR2 are SGHTA and FQGNSA. This CDR3 has 14 residues. This CDR3 reads CASSFMTGAYEQYF. The DNA of the CDR3 is TGTGCCAGCAGCTTCATGACAGGGGCCTACGAGCAGTACTTC.

This clonotype appeared many times. V is TRBV29-1 and J is TRBJ1-3; D perhaps matches TRBD1 (5 bases). V lost 4 bases and J lost 2, with 9 bases in between. The CDR3 loop spans 13 amino acids. Per the germline V gene, CDR1 is SQVTM and CDR2 is ANQGSEA. For the CDR3, the DNA is TGCAGCGTTGGGGGGATAACTGGAAACACCATATATTTT. It translates to CSVGGITGNTIYF.

The CDR3 sequence: CASSPTGTSGSPYEQYF. The CDR3 DNA reads TGTGCCAGCAGCCCGACTGGGACTAGCGGGAGCCCCTACGAGCAGTACTTC. The V and J genes are TRBV5-4 and TRBJ2-7; 14 positions agree with TRBD2. CDR1 and CDR2 (germline): SGHNT, YYREEE (reference sequence). V lost 4 bases and J lost 2; bases outside the gene matches: 8. This CDR3 spans 17 amino acids.

This clonotype appeared a few times. The rearrangement joins TRBV19 to TRBJ2-1; D is uncertain. The V and J ends lost 9 bases and 11 bases respectively, with 14 bases between them. The CDR3 runs 11 residues. Germline V gene sequence: CDR1 LNHDA, CDR2 SQIVND (reference sequence). The CDR3 reads CASHGGVKQFF. The DNA for the CDR3 is TGTGCCAGCCACGGTGGGGTTAAGCAGTTCTTC.

CDR3 loop: CASGLGQSYNEQFF. The CDR3, as DNA: TGTGCTAGTGGTTTGGGGCAAAGCTACAATGAGCAGTTCTTC. The chain uses TRBV12-5 and TRBJ2-1; no firm D call. The CDR3 loop spans 14 amino acids. From germline, CDR1 is LGHNT and CDR2 FRNRAP. With 1 base removed from V and 3 bases from J, the gap between germline ends came to 7 bases.

This clonotype appeared many times. The chain joins TRBV13 to TRBJ2-7, with 9 bases fitting TRBD1. CDR1 PRHDT and CDR2 FYEKMQ come from the germline V gene (reference sequence). The CDR3 consists of 15 residues. The trim removed 4 bases at V and 3 bases at J, leaving 7 bases unmatched. CDR3 nucleotides: TGTGCCAGCAGCTCCCTGGGACAGGGATACTACGAGCAGTACTTC. Amino acids: CASSSLGQGYYEQYF.

A few counts support this clonotype. The CDR3 region is CATSDLGQERTDTQYF. The DNA of the CDR3 is TGTGCCACCAGTGATTTGGGACAAGAAAGGACAGATACGCAGTATTTT. V gene TRBV24-1 combines with J gene TRBJ2-3, with D perhaps TRBD1 (5 bases). The CDR3 covers 16 residues. Germline V gives CDR1 KGHDR, CDR2 SFDVKD. V lost 0 bases and J 3 bases, leaving 12 bases between the germline ends.

This clonotype was counted a single time. One junction end disagrees with the germline gene, perhaps due to a read error. The CDR3 loop is CASSWTGKDTETFF. The CDR3 DNA follows: TGCGCCAGCAGCTGGACAGGGAAGGACACTGAAACTTTCTTT. The rearrangement links TRBV5-1 to TRBJ1-1; 8 bases agree with TRBD1. This CDR3 spans 14 amino acids. Germline V lookup: CDR1 SGHRS, CDR2 YFSETQ.

The table lists this clonotype with a count of one. This may be a read error: a much more frequent sequence differs by one nucleotide. J is TRBJ2-7 and V is TRBV6-5; weak D call: TRBD1 (6 bases). This CDR3 spans 13 amino acids. Looked up from germline, CDR1 is MNHEY and CDR2 is SVGAGI. The CDR3 sequence: CASSYSWSGEQHF. CDR3 in DNA: TGTGCCAGCAGTTACTCGTGGTCAGGGGAGCAGCACTTC.

The chain links TRBV6-2 or TRBV6-3 to TRBJ1-5; D is uncertain. Per germline, CDR1 MNHEY and CDR2 SVGEGT. The CDR3 extends over 15 amino acids. V was clipped by 6 bases and J by 5 bases, with 17 bases between them. The CDR3 DNA follows: TGTGCCAGCAGGGACGGACTATTGGGGTATCAGCCCCAGCATTTT. Its protein is CASRDGLLGYQPQHF.

The chain carries TRBV6-2 or TRBV6-3 and TRBJ1-1; D is unresolved. Germline loops: CDR1 MNHEY, CDR2 SVGEGT. V lost 5 bases to trimming and J lost 3 bases, with 13 bases between them. The CDR3 runs 14 residues. CDR3 region: CASSGEQRYTEAFF. The CDR3 DNA follows: TGTGCCAGCAGTGGTGAACAAAGATACACTGAAGCTTTCTTT.

This clonotype was counted ten times or more. The rearrangement uses TRBV12-3 or TRBV12-4 and TRBJ2-3, with 7 bases that match TRBD2. Unmatched junction bases numbered 1, after V lost 3 bases and J lost 1 base. The CDR3 length is 14 residues. This CDR3 reads CASSFTSGTDTQYF. CDR3 DNA: TGTGCCAGCAGTTTTACTAGCGGCACAGATACGCAGTATTTT.

This clonotype was seen once. A much bigger clone sits one base away, suggesting this may be a read error. This chain joins TRBV27 and TRBJ2-3; TRBD2 might be the D (7 bases). Germline lookup yields CDR1 MNHEY and CDR2 SMNVEV (reference sequence). CDR3 length: 15 amino acids. CDR3 DNA: TGTGTCAGCAGTTTAAAGGGGGGGACCCCAGATACGCAGTATTTT. Encoded protein: CVSSLKGGTPDTQYF.

This clonotype occurred many times. This rearrangement joins TRBV13 to TRBJ1-4; D unresolved. V was clipped by 4 bases and J by 8 bases, with 14 bases between them. The CDR3 has 14 residues. CDR1 and CDR2 (germline): PRHDT, FYEKMQ (reference sequence). CDR3 nucleotides: TGTGCCAGCAGCTCAGGACCGGGCAGCGAAAAACTGTTTTTT. Protein: CASSSGPGSEKLFF.

About this clonotype itself: Possible read error: a much larger clone is one base away. Given the absence of the conserved phenylalanine or tryptophan at the CDR3 end, a read error is likely. The chain is built from TRBV20-1 and TRBJ2-1, with 10 bases identical to TRBD2. Germline V gives CDR1 DFQATT, CDR2 SNEGSKA (reference sequence). The V and J ends lost 3 bases and 1 base, in that order; junction bases with no gene match: 9. This CDR3 has 17 amino acids. The CDR3 coding sequence is TGCAGTGCTAGGGTCAAGCGGGAGGGCCGTTCCTACAATGAGCAGTTCATC. Amino acid sequence: CSARVKREGRSYNEQFI.

This chain links TRBV6-2 or TRBV6-3 with TRBJ2-3, with D possibly matching TRBD2 (6 bases). The CDR3 totals 17 residues. CDR1 is MNHEY, CDR2 SVGEGT, per germline. Trimming pared 0 bases from V and 2 bases from J, leaving 15 bases between. CDR3 DNA sequence: TGTGCCAGCAGTTACTCCGGGGGAGAACCACCCACAGATACGCAGTATTTT. It specifies CASSYSGGEPPTDTQYF.